This paragraph covers one T cell receptor beta chain sequence. This sample is drawn from a study of control samples from healthy donors and cancer patients. TCRdb's table, derived via immunoSEQ multiplex PCR, lists solely in-frame clones and lacks some. The sample shows 130,000 or so clones, around 94% of them seen only once. The CDR3 spans 12 residues. Deletions cut 8 bases from V and 4 bases from J, with 11 bases between. The V gene's germline CDR1 is MDHEN and CDR2 SYDVKM. The sequenced sample consisted of PBMCs. J is TRBJ1-2 and V is TRBV28, with D uncertain. The clonotype was recovered from a man in his fifties or sixties with colorectal cancer. The CDR3 spells CASSLQTYGYTF. The CDR3 DNA follows: TGTGCCAGCTCCCTCCAGACCTATGGCTACACCTTC.